The T cell receptor beta chain under discussion was sequenced for a study of blood T cell repertoires in COVID-19. For the study at large: Some COVID-19 samples were acute and others convalescent; all came from the United States, Italy and Spain. PBMCs, B-cell-depleted T cells, or T cells provided the cDNA or gDNA that made up the material.

Clones were sequenced by immunoSEQ multiplex PCR, and TCRdb holds only the in-frame ones, with some missing. The sample comprises 250,000 to 350,000 clones, roughly 89% of which are singletons, and around 0.84% rests with the top ten. Germline V CDR1 and CDR2: LNHDA, SQIVND (reference sequence). The CDR3 sequence is 14 residues long. Unmatched junction bases numbered 3, after V lost 6 bases and J lost 4 bases. The V and J genes are TRBV19 and TRBJ2-2; 9 bases are shared with TRBD1. The sample comprised peripheral blood. The source is a man aged 25 to 45 with acute or convalescent COVID-19. The CDR3 nucleotides read TGTGCCAGTAGAAGACAGGGGGGCACCGGGGAGCTGTTTTTT. It encodes CASRRQGGTGELFF.